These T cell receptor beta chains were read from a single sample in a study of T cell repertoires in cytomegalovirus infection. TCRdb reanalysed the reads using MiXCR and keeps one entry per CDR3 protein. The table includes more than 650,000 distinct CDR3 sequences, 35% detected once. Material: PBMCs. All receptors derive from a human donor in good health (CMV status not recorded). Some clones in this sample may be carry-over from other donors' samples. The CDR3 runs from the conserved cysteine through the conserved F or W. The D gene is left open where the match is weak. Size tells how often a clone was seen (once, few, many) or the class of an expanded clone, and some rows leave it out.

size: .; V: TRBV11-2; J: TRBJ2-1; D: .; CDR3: CASSGGLEQFF; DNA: TGTGCCAGCAGCGGGGGGCTTGAGCAGTTCTTC
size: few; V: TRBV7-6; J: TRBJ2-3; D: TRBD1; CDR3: CASSLASGTGKFTDTQYF; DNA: TGTGCCAGCAGCTTAGCGTCCGGGACAGGGAAATTCACAGATACGCAGTATTTT
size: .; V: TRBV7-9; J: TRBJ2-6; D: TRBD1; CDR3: CAIPYTGTGDSGARGANVLTF; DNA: TGTGCCATCCCCTACACCGGGACAGGGGACTCAGGAGCTAGAGGGGCCAACGTCCTGACTTTC
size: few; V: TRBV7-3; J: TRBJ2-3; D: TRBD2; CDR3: CASGGSSTDTQYF; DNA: TGTGCTAGCGGGGGGTCTAGCACAGATACGCAGTATTTT
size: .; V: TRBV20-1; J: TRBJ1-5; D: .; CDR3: CSARDREDSNQPQHF; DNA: TGCAGTGCTAGAGACAGAGAAGATAGCAATCAGCCCCAGCATTTT
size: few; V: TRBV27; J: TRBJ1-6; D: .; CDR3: CASRRGRRSPLHF; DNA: TGTGCCAGCCGGCGGGGTCGGCGTTCACCCCTCCACTTT
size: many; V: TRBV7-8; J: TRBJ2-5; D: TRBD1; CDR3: CASSLAWTGGSIMAQETQYF; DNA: TGTGCCAGCAGCTTAGCATGGACAGGGGGGTCTATAATGGCCCAAGAGACCCAGTACTTC
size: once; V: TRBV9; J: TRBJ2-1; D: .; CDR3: CASSVGLGNEQFF; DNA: TGTGCCAGCAGCGTAGGGTTGGGCAATGAGCAGTTCTTC
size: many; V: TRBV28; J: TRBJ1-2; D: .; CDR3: CASSPGGGGLRGYTF; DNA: TGTGCCAGCAGTCCCGGCGGCGGGGGGCTAAGGGGCTACACCTTC
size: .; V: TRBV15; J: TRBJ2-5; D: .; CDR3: CATSTSEETQYF; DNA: TGTGCCACCAGCACCAGCGAAGAGACCCAGTACTTC
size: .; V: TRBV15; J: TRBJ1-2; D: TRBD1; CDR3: CATSRDDRGYGYTF; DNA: TGTGCCACCAGCAGAGACGACAGGGGGTATGGCTACACCTTC
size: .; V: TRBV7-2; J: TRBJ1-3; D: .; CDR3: CASSLAPGYGNTIYF; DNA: TGTGCCAGCAGCTTAGCACCGGGGTACGGAAACACCATATATTTT
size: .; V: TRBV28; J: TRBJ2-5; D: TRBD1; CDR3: CASSSRQGFGETQYF; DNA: TGTGCCAGCAGTTCGCGACAGGGGTTTGGGGAGACCCAGTACTTC
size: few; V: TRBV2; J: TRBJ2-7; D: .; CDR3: CASTWTSSYEQYF; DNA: TGTGCCAGCACCTGGACCAGCTCCTACGAGCAGTACTTC
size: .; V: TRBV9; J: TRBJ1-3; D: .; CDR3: CASIGNGGTIYF; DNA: TGTGCCAGCATCGGAAATGGGGGCACCATATATTTT
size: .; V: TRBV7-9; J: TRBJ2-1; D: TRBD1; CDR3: CASSLLARPGQGRNEQFF; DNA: TGTGCCAGCAGCCTCCTCGCGCGACCGGGACAGGGGAGAAATGAGCAGTTCTTC
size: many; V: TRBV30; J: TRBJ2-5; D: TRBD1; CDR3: CAWSTRTGGAGTQYF; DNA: TGTGCCTGGTCAACTAGGACAGGGGGCGCCGGGACCCAGTACTTC
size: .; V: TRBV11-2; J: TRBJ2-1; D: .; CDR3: CASSLSVSRSYNEQFF; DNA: TGTGCCAGCAGCTTATCAGTCTCGCGGTCCTACAATGAGCAGTTCTTC
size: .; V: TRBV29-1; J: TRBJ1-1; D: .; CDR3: CSVDGSERGSGEAFF; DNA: TGCAGCGTTGATGGGTCGGAAAGGGGATCGGGTGAAGCTTTCTTT
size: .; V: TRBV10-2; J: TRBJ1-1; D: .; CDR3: CASRYEAANTEAFF; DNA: TGCGCCAGCAGATATGAGGCCGCAAACACTGAAGCTTTCTTT
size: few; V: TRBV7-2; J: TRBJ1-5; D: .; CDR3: CASSLGGAWDQPQHF; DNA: TGTGCCAGCAGCTTAGGGGGGGCCTGGGATCAGCCCCAGCATTTT
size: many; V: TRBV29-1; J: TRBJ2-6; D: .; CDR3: CSVGVGGLKSSGANVLTF; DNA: TGCAGCGTTGGGGTAGGGGGGCTGAAATCCTCTGGGGCCAACGTCCTGACTTTC